This T cell receptor (beta chain) was documented in a study of T cell changes during pregnancy in multiple sclerosis (dated by TCRdb to the late 2010s). For context, the study as a whole: The study looked at changes in the T cell repertoire across pregnancy in women with multiple sclerosis.

In regard to this clone: The antigen it recognizes is unknown. Base qualities are missing; no much larger clone stands one base away.

The library came from the immunoSEQ multiplex PCR assay. The source is immuneACCESS, and TCRdb retained only in-frame sequences with V and J called. Part of the clones is not carried over; for the studies checked, unresolved V genes explain less than half of this, and the remainder is unexplained. Recorded for this sample are tens of thousands of clones; roughly 94% of them occurred a single time. The top ten constitute 0.58% of the sample. The CDR3 runs 14 amino acids, cysteine and phenylalanine included. The sequence is cut down to CDR3 DNA, 42 bases in frame from base 1. Reading the germline V gene gives CDR1 LGHNA and CDR2 YNFKEQ. The germline ends are 7 bases apart after V is trimmed by 1 base and J by 0 bases.

Sequencing was performed on peripheral blood, taken in the third trimester of pregnancy. The receptor was isolated from a female donor with multiple sclerosis, enrolled in a pregnancy study. The chain was built from TRBV4-2 and TRBJ2-7, with no confident D gene call. CDR3 region: CASSQASFSYEQYF. The base sequence is TGTGCCAGCAGCCAAGCGAGCTTCTCCTACGAGCAGTACTTC.